This entry concerns a single TCR beta chain. What it recognizes is unknown. Once cultured for around 11 days, the cells underwent separation to obtain CD4+ T cells. This record belongs to a study of vaccination effects on CD4 cells after COVID-19. Study-wide findings and caveats: In healthy vaccinees, only 1 of 255 vaccine-induced clones cross-reacted with common cold coronaviruses. In the late period after vaccination, infection- and vaccine-induced clones contracted markedly. Early timepoints after infection were absent, and convalescent patients were few in the study.

The CDR3 contains 11 residues. Germline CDR1 is SGHTA and CDR2 is FQGNSA. With 4 bases removed from V and 4 bases from J, the gap between germline ends came to 4 bases. The protocol was immunoSEQ multiplex PCR, while the TCRdb copy is restricted to in-frame clones and leaves out a portion. Here the sample spans under 50,000 clones, approximately 70% being singletons. Sequenced here: CD4+ T cells from PBMCs cultured without peptide, sampled before COVID-19 vaccination. This sequence originates from a human donor who received a COVID-19 vaccine. This rearrangement joins TRBV7-2 to TRBJ2-5; D is unclear. CDR3 residues: CASSSRETQYF. The DNA for the CDR3 is TGTGCCAGCAGCTCTAGAGAGACCCAGTACTTC.